This T cell receptor (beta chain) derives from a study of read filtering for tumor transcriptome and immune sequencing. From approximately 400 ng of RNA, a library with molecular barcoded alpha/delta and beta/gamma adaptors was made. Each CDR3 protein gets one entry after TCRdb re-called the reads with MiXCR. Of 50,000 to 65,000 distinct CDR3 sequences listed, around a fifth were seen once; the top ten hold about a tenth. Study-level findings and limits: Approximately 79% of IR-seq clonotypes had a single read, yet these held approximately 4% of reads.

Germline values: CDR1 KGHSH, CDR2 LQKENI. V gave up 1 base and J gave up 2 bases, with 11 bases separating them. This CDR3 has 15 amino acids. There are many counts of this clonotype. The antigen is undetermined. This receptor was identified in a donor at least 40 years old with multiple myeloma. The chain links TRBV18 to TRBJ2-5, with D hard to call. The sequencing sample was made of a population of CD138-negative cells sorted from bone marrow. The CDR3: CASSPLPRRQETQYF. As DNA, the CDR3 is TGTGCCAGCTCACCACTCCCGAGGCGGCAAGAGACCCAGTACTTC.